A single sample gave rise to the 22 T cell receptor beta chains below, sequenced in a study of T cell responses to AZD1222 COVID-19 vaccine. Libraries were prepared by immunoSEQ multiplex PCR; TCRdb keeps only in-frame clonotypes and omits some of them. The sample carries some 120,000 clones, about 89% recorded once. The starting material was peripheral blood, obtained on day 0 of AZD1222 vaccination. Receptors originate from an adult in good health.

This chain links TRBV29-1 with TRBJ1-3, with 7 bases fitting TRBD1. The CDR3 spans 14 residues. The junction had 5 bases not matched to a gene; V was cut back by 3 bases and J by 3 bases. The V gene's germline CDR1 is SQVTM and CDR2 ANQGSEA. CDR3 amino acids: CSVDGQGDGNTIYF. The CDR3 coding sequence is TGCAGCGTTGACGGTCAGGGGGATGGAAACACCATATATTTT. The full variable domain, with the rest looked up from reference TRBV29-1 and TRBJ1-3, is SAVISQKPSRDICQRGTSLTIQCQVDSQVTMMFWYRQQPGQSLTLIATANQGSEATYESGFVIDKFPISRPNLTFSTLTVSNMSPEDSSIYLCSVDGQGDGNTIYFGEGSWLTVV.

This chain links TRBV11-3 with TRBJ2-1; 8 nucleotides line up with TRBD1. CDR1 and CDR2 from the germline V gene are SGHNT and YENEEA. The CDR3 spans 14 residues. V shed 5 bases and J 5 bases; nucleotides not matched to a gene: 5. DNA of the CDR3: TGTGCCAGCAGCCAGAGGACAGGGCACAATGAGCAGTTCTTC. It is translated as CASSQRTGHNEQFF.

The V and J genes are TRBV27 and TRBJ2-7; TRBD1 agrees at 7 bases. The CDR3 covers 13 residues. From germline, CDR1 is MNHEY and CDR2 SMNVEV (reference sequence). After removal of 10 bases from V and 2 bases from J, the junction contained 8 bases not matched to a gene. For the CDR3, the DNA is TGTGCCACCTACCGACAGGGTACCTACGAGCAGTACTTC. This sequence encodes CATYRQGTYEQYF.

This clone was seen only once. V usage is TRBV10-3 and J usage is TRBJ1-5; weak D call: TRBD1 (6 bases). Germline-derived CDR1 and CDR2 are ENHRY and SYGVKD. The CDR3 is 14 amino acids. Trimming shortened V by 2 bases and J by 4 bases, and 9 bases separated the two germline ends. The DNA of the CDR3 is TGTGCCATCAGTGAGCTACAGGGAAATCAGCCCCAGCATTTT. Its translation is CAISELQGNQPQHF.

The V gene is TRBV7-9, the J gene TRBJ2-5; 7 bases fit TRBD2. The CDR3 covers 14 residues. CDR1 and CDR2 from the germline V gene are SEHNR and FQNEAQ (reference sequence). Unmatched junction bases numbered 2, after V lost 1 base and J lost 3 bases. CDR3 loop: CASSLGLAKETQYF. The CDR3 DNA sequence: TGTGCCAGCAGCTTAGGACTAGCCAAAGAGACCCAGTACTTC.

The gene calls are TRBV21-1 and TRBJ2-3; the table's TRBD2 call for D was not verified on the DNA. TRBV21-1 is a listed pseudogene. The CDR3 spans 14 residues. DNA for the CDR3: TGTGCCAGCAGCAAGGGGGGGTACACAGATACGCAGTATTTT. Protein: CASSKGGYTDTQYF.

The chain carries TRBV19 and TRBJ1-1; tentatively, D is TRBD1 (5 bases). Germline V gene sequence: CDR1 LNHDA, CDR2 SQIVND (reference sequence). V was pared by 3 bases and J by 7 bases, with 21 bases between. The CDR3 has 16 residues. CDR3 sequence: CASSIIGDVHLREAFF. The CDR3, as DNA: TGTGCCAGTAGTATTATCGGGGACGTGCACCTCCGTGAAGCTTTCTTT.

The chain joins TRBV19 to TRBJ2-2, with a weak D call TRBD1 (5 bases). V was clipped by 5 bases and J by 5 bases, with 18 bases between them. The CDR3 loop spans 16 amino acids. Germline lookup yields CDR1 LNHDA and CDR2 SQIVND (reference sequence). The CDR3 DNA is TGTGCCAGTAGTCGGGTCGAAGGGGCTAATACCGGGGAGCTGTTTTTT. As protein: CASSRVEGANTGELFF.

The chain links TRBV30 to TRBJ2-7; 7 bases agree with TRBD1. This CDR3 spans 12 amino acids. CDR1 and CDR2 from the germline V gene are GTSNPN and SVGIG (reference sequence). The V segment lost 4 bases and the J segment 2 bases; nucleotides outside the gene matches: 2. The CDR3 sequence is CAWNRGTYEQYF. CDR3 sequence (DNA): TGTGCCTGGAACAGGGGCACCTACGAGCAGTACTTC.

This chain connects TRBV10-3 to TRBJ1-2, with D unresolved. This CDR3 has 13 amino acids. CDR1 is ENHRY and CDR2 is SYGVKD in the germline V gene. Trimming removed 5 bases from V and 5 bases from J, with 12 bases in between. The CDR3, as DNA: TGTGCCATCAGTCACACAGAGACTTATGGCTACACCTTC. Its protein is CAISHTETYGYTF.

V and J are TRBV28 and TRBJ1-4, with 10 bases lining up with TRBD1. Germline values: CDR1 MDHEN, CDR2 SYDVKM. Trimming at V came to 6 bases and at J to 5 bases, leaving 3 bases not matched to a gene. CDR3 size: 14 residues. CDR3 protein: CASRETGGNEKLFF. In nucleotides, the CDR3 is TGTGCCAGCAGGGAGACAGGGGGCAATGAAAAACTGTTTTTT. The complete variable domain, with remaining parts taken from reference TRBV28 and TRBJ1-4, reads DVKVTQSSRYLVKRTGEKVFLECVQDMDHENMFWYRQDPGLGLRLIYFSYDVKMKEKGDIPEGYSVSREKKERFSLILESASTNQTSMYLCASRETGGNEKLFFGSGTQLSVL.

The rearrangement uses TRBV7-3 and TRBJ2-7; a possible D gene is TRBD1 (6 bases). There are 15 residues in the CDR3. CDR1 is SGHTA and CDR2 is FQGTGA in the germline V gene. V was trimmed by 5 bases and J by 4 bases, leaving 18 bases between them. CDR3 region: CASSPDRSAFYEQYF. CDR3 sequence (DNA): TGTGCCAGCAGCCCCGACAGGTCCGCCTTTTACGAGCAGTACTTC.

The J gene is TRBJ1-2, the V gene TRBV3-1 (or the pseudogene TRBV3-2); no clear D gene. The CDR3 covers 12 residues. V lost 8 bases to trimming and J lost 8 bases, with 15 bases between them. Germline V CDR1 and CDR2: LGHDT, YNNKEL (reference sequence). The CDR3, as DNA: TGTGCCAGCTTTGGGTCCCTAAGAGGCTACACCTTC. It encodes CASFGSLRGYTF.

V and J are TRBV19 and TRBJ2-2, with 11 positions matching TRBD1. Germline CDR1 and CDR2: LNHDA and SQIVND (reference sequence). CDR3 length equals 14 residues. V shed 6 bases, J shed 8 bases, and the junction held 5 bases outside the gene matches. This CDR3 is CASRTGQGAGELFF. CDR3 nucleotides: TGTGCCAGTAGGACAGGACAGGGGGCAGGGGAGCTGTTTTTT.

This clone was recorded a few times. The V gene is TRBV7-6, the J gene TRBJ2-1; a possible D gene is TRBD2 (6 bases). V lost 5 bases to trimming and J lost 9 bases, with 20 bases between them. The CDR3 contains 15 residues. The germline CDR1 and CDR2 sequences are SGHVS and FNYEAQ. The CDR3 reads CASSQETLAVGEQFF. The CDR3 DNA is TGTGCCAGCAGCCAAGAAACCTTAGCGGTGGGTGAGCAGTTCTTC.

In this sample, this clone turned up a few times. The chain links TRBV7-2 to TRBJ2-2, with D uncertain. The CDR3 is 15 amino acids. Trimming removed 4 bases from V and 6 bases from J, with 15 bases in between. Germline V gene sequence: CDR1 SGHTA, CDR2 FQGNSA. CDR3 in DNA: TGTGCCAGCAGCTATTTACGGGCCACCGCCGGGGAGCTGTTTTTT. Its translation is CASSYLRATAGELFF.

The V gene is TRBV2, the J gene TRBJ2-2, with TRBD1 matching 10 bases. Germline loops: CDR1 SNHLY, CDR2 FYNNEI. This CDR3 spans 15 amino acids. Trimming removed 4 bases from V and 7 bases from J; junction bases left unmatched: 6. The CDR3 DNA sequence: TGTGCCAGCAGTGGAGGGACAGGGGCCGGCGGGGAGCTGTTTTTT. It codes for CASSGGTGAGGELFF. Variable domain in full (rest from reference TRBV2 and TRBJ2-2): EPEVTQTPSHQVTQMGQEVILRCVPISNHLYFYWYRQILGQKVEFLVSFYNNEISEKSEIFDDQFSVERPDGSNFTLKIRSTKLEDSAMYFCASSGGTGAGGELFFGEGSRLTVL.

The chain couples TRBV5-1 to TRBJ2-3; TRBD1 matches 11 bases. CDR1 and CDR2 from the germline V gene are SGHRS and YFSETQ. CDR3 length: 13 amino acids. V shed 7 bases, J shed 5 bases, and the junction held 3 bases outside the gene matches. CDR3 nucleotide sequence: TGCGCCAGCGCGGGACAGGGGGTAGATACGCAGTATTTT. This gives the protein CASAGQGVDTQYF.

V is TRBV9 and J is TRBJ1-1; TRBD1 aligns across 7 bases. Germline CDR1 reads SGDLS; CDR2 reads YYNGEE. The CDR3 length is 13 residues. The V gene end was trimmed by 3 bases and the J gene end by 2 bases; junction bases not matched to a gene: 1. The CDR3 DNA reads as TGTGCCAGCAGCGACAGGGGAAACACTGAAGCTTTCTTT. It is translated as CASSDRGNTEAFF.

The CDR3 region is CASSLAPVHTQYF. The DNA of the CDR3 is TGCGCCAGCAGCTTGGCCCCTGTTCATACGCAGTATTTT. The chain uses TRBV5-1 and TRBJ2-3; D gene uncertain. This CDR3 has 13 amino acids. Per the germline V gene, CDR1 is SGHRS and CDR2 is YFSETQ. Deletions cut 0 bases from V and 7 bases from J, with 9 bases between. Supplemented by reference TRBV5-1 and TRBJ2-3, the full variable domain reads KAGVTQTPRYLIKTRGQQVTLSCSPISGHRSVSWYQQTPGQGLQFLFEYFSETQRNKGNFPGRFSGRQFSNSRSEMNVSTLELGDSALYLCASSLAPVHTQYFGPGTRLTVL.

This chain uses TRBV30 with TRBJ1-2; weak D call: TRBD1 (6 bases). V was shortened by 3 bases and J by 3 bases, with 14 bases between the two germline ends. The CDR3 covers 14 residues. The V gene's germline CDR1 is GTSNPN and CDR2 SVGIG (reference sequence). As DNA, the CDR3 is TGTGCCTGGAGGGACAGATACCCTCACTATGGCTACACCTTC. It specifies CAWRDRYPHYGYTF.

J is TRBJ1-6 and V is TRBV19; 10 nucleotides match TRBD1. The CDR3 covers 13 residues. The V and J ends lost 6 bases and 9 bases, in that order; junction bases with no gene match: 2. The germline CDR1 and CDR2 sequences are LNHDA and SQIVND (reference sequence). The CDR3, as DNA: TGTGCCAGTAGGGGACAGGGGTTTTCACCCCTCCACTTT. Amino acids: CASRGQGFSPLHF. Full variable domain (rest looked up from reference TRBV19 and TRBJ1-6): DGGITQSPKYLFRKEGQNVTLSCEQNLNHDAMYWYRQDPGQGLRLIYYSQIVNDFQKGDIAEGYSVSREKKESFPLTVTSAQKNPTAFYLCASRGQGFSPLHFGNGTRLTVT.